This T cell receptor beta chain stems from a study of neoadjuvant anti-PD-1 for oral cavity cancer. Whole-study results and caveats: Higher pretreatment Treg/Th17 ratios tracked higher pretreatment blood clonality.

This CDR3 is 16 amino acids long. Germline V gene data show CDR1 as SGHTA and CDR2 as FQGNSA. The trim removed 5 bases at V and 2 bases at J, leaving 5 bases unmatched. This clone has just a few counts. Its matching antigen is unknown. Libraries were prepared by immunoSEQ multiplex PCR; TCRdb keeps only in-frame clonotypes and omits some of them. The data contain thousands of clones, roughly 46% of them singletons. This receptor was obtained from a person aged 40-85 years with oral cavity squamous cell carcinoma. Sequencing used tumor tissue, obtained before nivolumab (anti-PD-1) treatment. The gene calls are TRBV7-2 and TRBJ2-5, with 13 bases identical to TRBD2. The CDR3 nucleotides are TGTGCCAGCAGCGATAAACTAGCGGGGGGGCAAGAGACCCAGTACTTC. Protein product: CASSDKLAGGQETQYF.